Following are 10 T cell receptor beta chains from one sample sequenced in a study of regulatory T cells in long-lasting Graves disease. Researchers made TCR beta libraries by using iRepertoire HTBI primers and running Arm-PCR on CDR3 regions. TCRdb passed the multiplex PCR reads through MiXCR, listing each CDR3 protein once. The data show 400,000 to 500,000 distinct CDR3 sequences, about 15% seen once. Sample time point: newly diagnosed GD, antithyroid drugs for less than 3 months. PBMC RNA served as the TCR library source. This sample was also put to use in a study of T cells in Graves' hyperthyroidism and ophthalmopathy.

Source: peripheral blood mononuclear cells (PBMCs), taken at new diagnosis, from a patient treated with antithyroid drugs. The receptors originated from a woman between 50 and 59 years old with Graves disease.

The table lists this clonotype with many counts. CDR3 sequence (DNA): TGTGCCAGCAGTTCTGCCTGGCGGGATGAGACCCAGTACTTC. Translation: CASSSAWRDETQYF. This rearrangement joins TRBV27 to TRBJ2-5; D possibly corresponds to TRBD2 (6 bases). CDR1 MNHEY and CDR2 SMNVEV come from the germline V gene (reference sequence). The CDR3 loop spans 14 amino acids. Trimming took off 4 bases at V and 5 bases at J, with 14 bases between the two ends.

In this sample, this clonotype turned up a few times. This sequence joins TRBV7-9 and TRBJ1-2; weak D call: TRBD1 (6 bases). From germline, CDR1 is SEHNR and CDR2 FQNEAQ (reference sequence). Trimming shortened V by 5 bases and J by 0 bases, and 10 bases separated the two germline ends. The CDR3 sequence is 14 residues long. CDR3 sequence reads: CASSTWTANYGYTF. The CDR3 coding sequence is TGTGCCAGCAGCACGTGGACAGCTAACTATGGCTACACCTTC.

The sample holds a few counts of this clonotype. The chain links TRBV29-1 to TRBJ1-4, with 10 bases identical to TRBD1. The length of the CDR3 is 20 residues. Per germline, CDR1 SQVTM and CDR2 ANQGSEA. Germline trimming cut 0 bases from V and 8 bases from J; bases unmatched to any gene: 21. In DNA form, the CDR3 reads TGCAGCGTTGAAGATTACCTTACGACAGGGGGCCACGGGGGAAAAGAAAAACTGTTTTTT. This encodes CSVEDYLTTGGHGGKEKLFF.

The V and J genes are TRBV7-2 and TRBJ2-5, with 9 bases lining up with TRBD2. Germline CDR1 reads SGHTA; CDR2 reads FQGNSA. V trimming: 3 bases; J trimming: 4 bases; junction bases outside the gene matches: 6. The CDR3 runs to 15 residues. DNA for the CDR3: TGTGCCAGCAGCTTCTTTGCACTAGCGGGAGAGACCCAGTACTTC. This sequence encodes CASSFFALAGETQYF.

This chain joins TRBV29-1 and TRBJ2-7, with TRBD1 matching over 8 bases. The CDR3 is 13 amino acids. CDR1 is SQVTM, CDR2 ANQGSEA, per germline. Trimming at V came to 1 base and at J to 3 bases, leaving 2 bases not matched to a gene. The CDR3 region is CSVEGGTGYEQYF. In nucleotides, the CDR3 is TGCAGCGTTGAAGGCGGGACAGGCTACGAGCAGTACTTC.

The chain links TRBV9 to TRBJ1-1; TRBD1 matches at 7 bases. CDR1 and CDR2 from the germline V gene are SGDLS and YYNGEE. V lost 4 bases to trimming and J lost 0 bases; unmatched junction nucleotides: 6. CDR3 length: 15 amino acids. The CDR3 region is CASSLRDSMNTEAFF. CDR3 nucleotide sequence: TGTGCCAGCAGCTTACGGGACAGCATGAACACTGAAGCTTTCTTT.

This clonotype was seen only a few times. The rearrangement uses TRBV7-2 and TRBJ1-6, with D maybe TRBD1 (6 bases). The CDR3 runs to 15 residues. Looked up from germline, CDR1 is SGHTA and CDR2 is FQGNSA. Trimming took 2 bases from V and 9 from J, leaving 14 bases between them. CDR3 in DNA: TGTGCCAGCAGCTTATGGGCAGGGGCGGGTTCACCCCTCCACTTT. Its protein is CASSLWAGAGSPLHF.

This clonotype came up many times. CDR3 region: CASRFLADQETQYF. The CDR3 region has the DNA TGTGCCAGCAGATTCCTAGCGGACCAAGAGACCCAGTACTTC. V is TRBV27 and J is TRBJ2-5; TRBD2 matches 7 bases. CDR1 is MNHEY and CDR2 is SMNVEV in the germline V gene (reference sequence). V lost 6 bases and J lost 0; bases outside the gene matches: 4. This CDR3 spans 14 amino acids.

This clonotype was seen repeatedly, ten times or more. CDR3 sequence: CASSNTGGNEQFF. For the CDR3, the DNA is TGTGCCAGCAGTAACACGGGGGGAAATGAGCAGTTCTTC. The V and J genes are TRBV28 and TRBJ2-1; 7 bases align to TRBD2. Trimming took 5 bases from V and 7 from J; bases not matched to a gene: 5. This CDR3 contains 13 residues. CDR1 and CDR2 from the germline V gene are MDHEN and SYDVKM. Looking up the rest from reference TRBV28 and TRBJ2-1 gives the full variable domain: DVKVTQSSRYLVKRTGEKVFLECVQDMDHENMFWYRQDPGLGLRLIYFSYDVKMKEKGDIPEGYSVSREKKERFSLILESASTNQTSMYLCASSNTGGNEQFFGPGTRLTVL.

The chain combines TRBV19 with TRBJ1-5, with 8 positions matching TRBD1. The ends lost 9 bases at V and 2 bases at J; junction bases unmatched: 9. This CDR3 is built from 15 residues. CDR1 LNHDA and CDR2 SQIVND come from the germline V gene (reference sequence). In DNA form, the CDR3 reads TGTGCCAGCAATCCCCAGGGGGCTGGCAATCAGCCCCAGCATTTT. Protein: CASNPQGAGNQPQHF.